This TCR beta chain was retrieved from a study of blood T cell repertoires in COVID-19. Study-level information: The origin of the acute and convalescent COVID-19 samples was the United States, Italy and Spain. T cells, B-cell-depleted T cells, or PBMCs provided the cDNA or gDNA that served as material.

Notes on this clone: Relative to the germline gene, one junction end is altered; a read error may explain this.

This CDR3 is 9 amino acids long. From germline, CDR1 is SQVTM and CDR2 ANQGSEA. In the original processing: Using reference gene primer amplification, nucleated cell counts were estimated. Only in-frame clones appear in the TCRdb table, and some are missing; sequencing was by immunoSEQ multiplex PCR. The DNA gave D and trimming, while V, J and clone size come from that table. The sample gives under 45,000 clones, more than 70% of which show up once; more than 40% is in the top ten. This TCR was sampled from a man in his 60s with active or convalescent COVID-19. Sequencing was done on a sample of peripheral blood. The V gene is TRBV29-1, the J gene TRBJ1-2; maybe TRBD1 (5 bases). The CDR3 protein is CSVDRVTSF. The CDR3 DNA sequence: TGCAGCGTTGACAGGGTCACCTCCTTC.